Each of the 24 T cell receptor beta chains below was sequenced from the same sample in a study of cytomegalovirus exposure and HLA in healthy donors. The primer mix had 60 Vbeta and 13 Jbeta primers. Data came from immunoSEQ multiplex PCR; TCRdb stores just in-frame clones and leaves some out. Here the sample spans 95,000 to 110,000 clones, roughly 70% being singletons. Sequences were obtained from PBMCs. The receptors come from a woman aged 40 to 50 in good health and CMV-seropositive.

This sequence joins TRBV18 and TRBJ1-5; D possibly corresponds to TRBD1 (5 bases). CDR3 length: 13 residues. CDR1 and CDR2 (germline): KGHSH, LQKENI. Trimming cost V 3 bases and J 7 bases, with 10 bases left between them. The CDR3: CASSPGEAQPQHF. The CDR3 DNA reads as TGTGCCAGCTCACCGGGGGAGGCGCAGCCCCAGCATTTT.

The chain has TRBV9 and TRBJ1-1; D gene unclear. Germline CDR1 and CDR2: SGDLS and YYNGEE. The V end lost 1 base, the J end lost 2 bases, and 9 bases lay between the germline ends. CDR3 length: 14 residues. The CDR3 DNA follows: TGTGCCAGCAGCGTACTAACAGCAAACACTGAAGCTTTCTTT. It encodes CASSVLTANTEAFF.

V usage is TRBV5-6 and J usage is TRBJ2-5, with D tentatively TRBD1 (6 bases). Trimming took off 4 bases at V and 6 bases at J, with 16 bases between the two ends. Looked up from germline, CDR1 is SGHDT and CDR2 is YYEEEE. The CDR3 is made up of 14 amino acids. In nucleotides, the CDR3 is TGTGCCAGCAGCCCAGGGGTCCAGATCCAGACCCAGTACTTC. The encoded protein is CASSPGVQIQTQYF.

The table lists this clone with a few counts. V usage is TRBV2 and J usage is TRBJ1-1; 8 nucleotides match TRBD1. Germline CDR1 and CDR2: SNHLY and FYNNEI. The CDR3 contains 13 residues. The V segment lost 10 bases and the J segment 1 base; nucleotides outside the gene matches: 5. This CDR3 is CANGQGWNTEAFF. The DNA of the CDR3 is TGTGCCAACGGACAGGGATGGAACACTGAAGCTTTCTTT.

The sample holds a few counts of this clone. One end of the junction fails to match germline, which may point to a read error. Here the CDR3 reads CASSLDSFMNTEAFF. Here the CDR3 DNA reads TGTGCCAGTAGTCTAGACAGTTTCATGAACACTGAAGCTTTCTTT. This chain connects TRBV19 to TRBJ1-1; D is perhaps TRBD1 (5 bases). The CDR3 extends over 15 amino acids. From germline, CDR1 is LNHDA and CDR2 SQIVND (reference sequence).

The table lists this clone with a few counts. The rearrangement joins TRBV7-9 to TRBJ1-1; D gene uncertain. Germline CDR1 reads SEHNR; CDR2 reads FQNEAQ (reference sequence). Deletions cut 0 bases from V and 3 bases from J, with 14 bases between. This CDR3 spans 16 amino acids. Written as DNA, the CDR3 is TGTGCCAGCAGCTTAGCCCGCTTGCGGTGGGACACTGAAGCTTTCTTT. It translates to CASSLARLRWDTEAFF.

This clone was counted a few times. The chain links TRBV5-1 to TRBJ1-4; no definite D call. Trimming took off 0 bases at V and 3 bases at J, with 9 bases between the two ends. Germline CDR1 SGHRS, CDR2 YFSETQ. The CDR3 covers 15 residues. CDR3 bases: TGCGCCAGCAGCTTGGCAGGCGGGCCTAATGAAAAACTGTTTTTT. Protein: CASSLAGGPNEKLFF. Together with reference TRBV5-1 and TRBJ1-4, the CDR3 gives the full variable domain: KAGVTQTPRYLIKTRGQQVTLSCSPISGHRSVSWYQQTPGQGLQFLFEYFSETQRNKGNFPGRFSGRQFSNSRSEMNVSTLELGDSALYLCASSLAGGPNEKLFFGSGTQLSVL.

J is TRBJ2-1 and V is TRBV6-5, with 13 bases matching TRBD2. The junction had 8 bases not matched to a gene; V was cut back by 4 bases and J by 8 bases. CDR1 and CDR2 (germline): MNHEY, SVGAGI. The CDR3 spans 16 residues. The CDR3 nucleotides are TGTGCCAGCAGTTCATCGACTAGCGGGGGGTTGGATGAGCAGTTCTTC. The encoded protein is CASSSSTSGGLDEQFF.

The V gene is TRBV5-8, the J gene TRBJ1-2; no firm D call. Trimming left V 0 bases short and J 8 bases short, with 11 bases between. Per the germline V gene, CDR1 is SGHTS and CDR2 is YDEGEE. This CDR3 comprises 13 residues. The CDR3 DNA reads as TGTGCCAGCAGCTTGGGGGCTCTCAGGGGCTACACCTTC. Protein: CASSLGALRGYTF.

The rearrangement joins TRBV4-2 to TRBJ2-3, with D possibly being TRBD1 (5 bases). The CDR3 is 14 residues long. Trimming took 0 bases from V and 5 from J, leaving 9 bases between them. The germline V gene encodes CDR1 LGHNA and CDR2 YNFKEQ. The CDR3 bases are TGTGCCAGCAGCCAAGACAGGGTAAAAGATACGCAGTATTTT. Residues: CASSQDRVKDTQYF.

With respect to this clone: The CDR3 end shows no conserved phenylalanine or tryptophan, and so a read error is likely. This rearrangement joins TRBV5-6 to TRBJ1-2; D perhaps matches TRBD1 (6 bases). Germline CDR1 reads SGHDT; CDR2 reads YYEEEE. The CDR3 extends over 11 amino acids. V lost 4 bases and J 11 bases, leaving 12 bases between the germline ends. CDR3 protein: CASSVTGSYTV. Written as DNA, the CDR3 is TGTGCCAGCAGCGTGACAGGTTCTTACACCGTC.

This chain connects TRBV19 to TRBJ2-7, with 9 bases lining up with TRBD2. CDR1 is LNHDA and CDR2 is SQIVND in the germline V gene (reference sequence). J lost 4 bases, V lost 6 bases, and 7 bases had no gene match. This CDR3 spans 14 amino acids. CDR3 protein: CASRRGSGGYEQYF. The CDR3 DNA reads TGTGCCAGTAGAAGGGGTAGCGGGGGTTACGAGCAGTACTTC.

This clone has only a few counts. The chain links TRBV13 to TRBJ2-5; TRBD2 aligns across 10 bases. Trimming removed 0 bases from V and 2 bases from J; junction bases left unmatched: 3. Looked up from germline, CDR1 is PRHDT and CDR2 is FYEKMQ (reference sequence). The CDR3 extends over 16 amino acids. The CDR3 region has the DNA TGTGCCAGCAGCTTAGGCCCAGCGGGGGGGCAAGAGACCCAGTACTTC. Protein sequence: CASSLGPAGGQETQYF.

V gene TRBV7-9 combines with J gene TRBJ1-1; D call uncertain. From germline, CDR1 is SEHNR and CDR2 FQNEAQ (reference sequence). Trimming pared 4 bases from V and 6 bases from J, leaving 12 bases between. The length of the CDR3 is 13 residues. This chain's CDR3 is CASSSLGVPEAFF. The CDR3, as DNA: TGTGCCAGCAGCTCCCTCGGGGTCCCTGAAGCTTTCTTT.

This chain joins TRBV28 and TRBJ1-2; D ambiguous. This CDR3 has 13 residues. The ends were cut back, 2 bases at V and 4 bases at J, with 8 bases in the middle. Looked up from germline, CDR1 is MDHEN and CDR2 is SYDVKM. CDR3 nucleotides: TGTGCCAGCAGTTTAATCGACATCTATGGCTACACCTTC. Its protein product is CASSLIDIYGYTF.

V and J are TRBV5-1 and TRBJ1-3, with D possibly being TRBD1 (5 bases). The CDR3 spans 16 residues. Trimming took off 4 bases at V and 4 bases at J, with 18 bases between the two ends. Germline V lookup: CDR1 SGHRS, CDR2 YFSETQ. The CDR3 region has the DNA TGCGCCAGCAGCCAGGGTACGGGGGTGTCGGGAAACACCATATATTTT. This translates into CASSQGTGVSGNTIYF.

This clone was counted only a few times. The CDR3 loop is CASSRRRQGDGYTF. DNA of the CDR3: TGTGCCAGCAGCCGCCGTCGACAGGGAGATGGCTACACCTTC. This sequence joins TRBV6-5 and TRBJ1-2; TRBD1 agrees at 7 bases. Germline CDR1 reads MNHEY; CDR2 reads SVGAGI. J lost 6 bases, V lost 6 bases, and 10 bases had no gene match. The CDR3 sequence is 14 residues long.

This chain joins TRBV6-5 and TRBJ1-6; perhaps TRBD1 as D (5 bases). Germline V CDR1 and CDR2: MNHEY, SVGAGI. V was clipped by 3 bases and J by 8 bases, with 14 bases between them. There are 15 residues in the CDR3. The CDR3 DNA is TGTGCCAGCAGTTATAACAGGTTGTTCGATTCACCCCTCCACTTT. This encodes CASSYNRLFDSPLHF.

This chain connects TRBV10-3 to TRBJ1-5, with D perhaps matching TRBD1 (5 bases). Looked up from germline, CDR1 is ENHRY and CDR2 is SYGVKD. Deletions cut 6 bases from V and 4 bases from J, with 10 bases between. The length of the CDR3 is 13 residues. CDR3 bases: TGTGCCATCAGCCAAGCAGGGAATCAGCCCCAGCATTTT. Residues: CAISQAGNQPQHF.

This clone showed up just a few times. This chain connects TRBV2 to TRBJ2-7, with D possibly TRBD1 on 5 matching bases. The length of the CDR3 is 15 residues. Germline V gene sequence: CDR1 SNHLY, CDR2 FYNNEI. The V and J ends lost 3 bases and 2 bases respectively, with 14 bases between them. Here the CDR3 DNA reads TGTGCCAGCAGTGAGGGGCAGGGCCGAACCTACGAGCAGTACTTC. Translating gives CASSEGQGRTYEQYF.

This rearrangement joins TRBV7-2 to TRBJ2-5; D is ambiguous. Trimming cost V 5 bases and J 5 bases, with 18 bases left between them. Germline assignment: CDR1 SGHTA and CDR2 FQGNSA. CDR3 length: 15 amino acids. CDR3 sequence (DNA): TGTGCCAGCAGCGAGTACCAGGCCGGTCGGGAGACCCAGTACTTC. This gives the protein CASSEYQAGRETQYF. Full variable domain (remainder filled in from reference TRBV7-2 and TRBJ2-5): GAGVSQSPSNKVTEKGKDVELRCDPISGHTALYWYRQSLGQGLEFLIYFQGNSAPDKSGLPSDRFSAERTGGSVSTLTIQRTQQEDSAVYLCASSEYQAGRETQYFGPGTRLLVL.

This clone occurred a few times. The rearrangement joins TRBV4-3 to TRBJ1-6; 7 positions agree with TRBD1. Germline trimming cut 0 bases from V and 7 bases from J; bases unmatched to any gene: 3. Germline V lookup: CDR1 LGHNA, CDR2 YSLEER. There are 15 residues in the CDR3. CDR3 coding DNA: TGCGCCAGCAGCCAAGATCAGGGACAGAATTCACCCCTCCACTTT. Translation: CASSQDQGQNSPLHF.

V is TRBV19 and J is TRBJ1-1; possible D gene TRBD1, 5 bases. CDR1 and CDR2 from the germline V gene are LNHDA and SQIVND (reference sequence). V lost 6 bases and J lost 3, with 11 bases in between. The CDR3 has 13 amino acids. The CDR3 bases are TGTGCCAGTAGGTCCCAAGGGGACACTGAAGCTTTCTTT. It codes for CASRSQGDTEAFF.

CDR3: CASSPTGVNGYTF. As DNA, the CDR3 is TGTGCCAGCTCGCCGACAGGGGTAAATGGCTACACCTTC. This sequence joins TRBV18 and TRBJ1-2; 8 nucleotides align to TRBD1. This CDR3 contains 13 residues. Germline loops: CDR1 KGHSH, CDR2 LQKENI. Trimming at V came to 6 bases and at J to 6 bases, leaving 6 bases not matched to a gene.